This TCR beta chain was identified in a study of T-cell reconstitution after alpha-beta-depleted transplantation in children. Notes on the study in general: About two months after transplant, alpha-beta T cells reportedly came from several hundred expanded graft clones. Recipient T cells and thymic progenitors that survived gave rise to the high TCRbeta diversity observed at day 60 in some patients.

Ten or more counts support this clonotype. Its target is not known. Per the germline V gene, CDR1 is SGHDT and CDR2 is YYEEEE. The CDR3 totals 15 residues. Trimming pared 4 bases from V and 5 bases from J, leaving 18 bases between. Unique molecular identifiers were built into the TCRbeta library. Via MiXCR, TCRdb re-called the PCR reads, giving one row per CDR3 protein. The data hold approximately 500,000 distinct CDR3 sequences, with 27% observed a single time. The material was PBMCs, obtained before TCRalphabeta/CD19-depleted stem cell transplant. J is TRBJ2-5 and V is TRBV5-6; perhaps TRBD1 as D (5 bases). The source of this sequence is a boy in the first two years of life with Wiskott-Aldrich syndrome, due to receive a stem cell transplant. CDR3 sequence reads: CASSGIEARQETQYF. CDR3 DNA: TGTGCCAGCAGCGGGATCGAGGCGCGACAGGAGACCCAGTACTTC.